A single sample is the source of the 17 T cell receptor beta chains below, sequenced in a study of technical replicates of blood from a few donors. Data came from immunoSEQ multiplex PCR; TCRdb stores just in-frame clones and leaves some out. Altogether under 85,000 clones are present, 90% to 95% being singletons, with the ten largest covering approximately 0.37%. The sequencing sample was made of T cells isolated from PBMCs. These receptors came from a human donor in good health.

The chain uses TRBV5-1 and TRBJ2-3; TRBD1 aligns across 9 bases. Germline loops: CDR1 SGHRS, CDR2 YFSETQ. J gave up 3 bases and V 1 base, and 3 bases lay outside the gene matches. The CDR3 is 15 amino acids. CDR3 in amino acids: CASSLWGQGTDTQYF. CDR3 sequence (DNA): TGCGCCAGCAGCTTGTGGGGACAGGGTACAGATACGCAGTATTTT.

The chain carries TRBV9 and TRBJ1-3; 7 positions agree with TRBD1. In germline, CDR1 is SGDLS, CDR2 YYNGEE. The length of the CDR3 is 15 residues. V shed 0 bases and J 4 bases; nucleotides not matched to a gene: 4. CDR3 amino acids: CASSVVGTVGNTIYF. The CDR3 DNA follows: TGTGCCAGCAGCGTAGTAGGGACAGTAGGAAACACCATATATTTT.

The chain couples TRBV25-1 to TRBJ1-3, with 7 bases lining up with TRBD1. Germline trimming cut 6 bases from V and 4 bases from J; bases unmatched to any gene: 6. CDR1 and CDR2 from the germline V gene are MGHDK and SYGVNS. The CDR3 sequence is 14 residues long. DNA of the CDR3: TGTGCCAGCAGCTTCCAGGGGGGAGGAAACACCATATATTTT. Amino acids: CASSFQGGGNTIYF.

This chain joins TRBV10-3 and TRBJ1-2; D call uncertain. The CDR3 is 12 residues long. Per germline, CDR1 ENHRY and CDR2 SYGVKD. Deletions cut 5 bases from V and 8 bases from J, with 12 bases between. In nucleotides, the CDR3 is TGTGCCATCAGTTCCACTACGGGGGGCTACACCTTC. It is translated as CAISSTTGGYTF.

V is TRBV6-5 and J is TRBJ1-1, with D perhaps TRBD1 (5 bases). CDR1 MNHEY and CDR2 SVGAGI come from the germline V gene. V shed 6 bases and J shed 1 base, with 12 bases lying between them. The CDR3 sequence is 14 residues long. In DNA form, the CDR3 reads TGTGCCAGCAGAAACGACAGATGGAACACTGAAGCTTTCTTT. Its translation: CASRNDRWNTEAFF.

The chain combines TRBV7-2 with TRBJ2-7, with 13 bases identical to TRBD2. Germline V gene lookup returns CDR1 SGHTA and CDR2 FQGNSA. The CDR3 length is 15 residues. V was clipped by 5 bases and J by 3 bases; unmatched bases: 4. DNA for the CDR3: TGTGCCAGCAGCCCGGGACTAGCGGGGATCTACGAGCAGTACTTC. Its translation: CASSPGLAGIYEQYF. The entire variable domain, with the rest obtained from reference TRBV7-2 and TRBJ2-7, is as follows: GAGVSQSPSNKVTEKGKDVELRCDPISGHTALYWYRQSLGQGLEFLIYFQGNSAPDKSGLPSDRFSAERTGGSVSTLTIQRTQQEDSAVYLCASSPGLAGIYEQYFGPGTRLTVT.

This clone was picked up one time. The gene calls are TRBV6-6 and TRBJ2-2; D is unclear. The CDR3 consists of 14 residues. CDR1 is MNHNY and CDR2 is SVGAGI in the germline V gene (reference sequence). Trimming shortened V by 2 bases and J by 5 bases, and 9 bases separated the two germline ends. The CDR3 nucleotides are TGTGCCAGCAGTTACGTGATCGGGACCGGGGAGCTGTTTTTT. It specifies CASSYVIGTGELFF.

The V call is TRBV7-2, the J call TRBJ2-1, with TRBD2 matching 13 bases. V lost 3 bases to trimming and J lost 10 bases; unmatched junction nucleotides: 12. Germline loops: CDR1 SGHTA, CDR2 FQGNSA. This CDR3 comprises 17 residues. The CDR3 bases are TGTGCCAGCAGCTTTTCGTTAACTAGCGGGAGGGCAGGGGAGCAGTTCTTC. Its translation is CASSFSLTSGRAGEQFF. The full variable domain, in which reference TRBV7-2 and TRBJ2-1 provide the parts outside the CDR3, is GAGVSQSPSNKVTEKGKDVELRCDPISGHTALYWYRQSLGQGLEFLIYFQGNSAPDKSGLPSDRFSAERTGGSVSTLTIQRTQQEDSAVYLCASSFSLTSGRAGEQFFGPGTRLTVL.

The genes are TRBV14 and TRBJ2-5; perhaps TRBD2 as D (6 bases). Germline CDR1 reads SGHDN; CDR2 reads FVKESK. The V end lost 3 bases, the J end lost 1 base, and 9 bases lay between the germline ends. CDR3 length: 14 amino acids. The CDR3 coding sequence is TGTGCCAGCAGCCACGGAGGGAGCCAAGAGACCCAGTACTTC. Protein product: CASSHGGSQETQYF.

The CDR3 here is CASSLGATSAYQETQYF. In nucleotides, the CDR3 is TGCGCCAGCAGCTTGGGGGCCACTAGCGCCTACCAAGAGACCCAGTACTTC. The rearrangement uses TRBV5-1 and TRBJ2-5, with 7 bases fitting TRBD2. This CDR3 comprises 17 residues. J was trimmed by 0 bases and V by 0 bases; bases with no gene match: 8. CDR1 SGHRS and CDR2 YFSETQ come from the germline V gene.

J is TRBJ2-1 and V is TRBV5-1; D gene uncertain. The V gene lost 0 bases and the J gene lost 9 bases, with 16 bases spanning the gap. Germline assignment: CDR1 SGHRS and CDR2 YFSETQ. This CDR3 contains 15 residues. In DNA form, the CDR3 reads TGCGCCAGCAGCTTGGTAACAGAGAAGGCTGGTGAGCAGTTCTTC. Its translation: CASSLVTEKAGEQFF.

This clone was detected a few times. The rearrangement links TRBV5-1 to TRBJ2-7; 7 nucleotides align to TRBD1. The CDR3 is 14 amino acids. V lost 0 bases to trimming and J lost 1 base; unmatched junction nucleotides: 1. Germline lookup yields CDR1 SGHRS and CDR2 YFSETQ. The CDR3 DNA follows: TGCGCCAGCAGCTTGGAACAGGGGTCCTACGAGCAGTACTTC. Translated: CASSLEQGSYEQYF.

The chain couples TRBV7-3 to TRBJ2-3; 14 nucleotides line up with TRBD2. With V trimmed by 4 bases and J by 0 bases, 9 bases remained unmatched. The CDR3 has 19 residues. Germline V gene sequence: CDR1 SGHTA, CDR2 FQGTGA. The CDR3 protein is CASSSAGTSGSLSTDTQYF. The DNA of the CDR3 is TGTGCCAGCAGCTCCGCCGGGACTAGCGGGAGCTTGAGCACAGATACGCAGTATTTT. The variable domain in full, with the rest retrieved from reference TRBV7-3 and TRBJ2-3, is GAGVSQTPSNKVTEKGKYVELRCDPISGHTALYWYRQSLGQGPEFLIYFQGTGAADDSGLPNDRFFAVRPEGSVSTLKIQRTERGDSAVYLCASSSAGTSGSLSTDTQYFGPGTRLTVL.

This clone appeared a single time. V and J are TRBV2 and TRBJ2-7, with 8 bases fitting TRBD2. Looked up from germline, CDR1 is SNHLY and CDR2 is FYNNEI. This CDR3 contains 13 residues. Unmatched junction bases numbered 2, after V lost 5 bases and J lost 2 bases. The CDR3 DNA reads as TGTGCCAGCAGTCTGACTAGCGCCTACGAGCAGTACTTC. Translated, it gives CASSLTSAYEQYF.

The chain employs TRBV19 and TRBJ2-5; TRBD1 matches at 7 bases. With 4 bases clipped from V and 0 bases from J, the junction kept 2 bases outside the gene matches. Per germline, CDR1 LNHDA and CDR2 SQIVND (reference sequence). The CDR3 totals 14 residues. CDR3 in amino acids: CASSKGQYQETQYF. Here the CDR3 DNA reads TGTGCCAGTAGTAAGGGACAGTACCAAGAGACCCAGTACTTC.

The gene calls are TRBV28 and TRBJ1-2, with unresolved D. CDR1 and CDR2 (germline): MDHEN, SYDVKM. This CDR3 comprises 17 residues. V lost 2 bases to trimming and J lost 3 bases, with 19 bases between them. CDR3 in amino acids: CASSLRSMGRDYYGYTF. As DNA, the CDR3 is TGTGCCAGCAGTTTACGTTCCATGGGGAGAGACTACTATGGCTACACCTTC.

The chain joins TRBV7-3 to TRBJ2-1, with 7 bases identical to TRBD2. After removal of 5 bases from V and 7 bases from J, the junction contained 8 bases not matched to a gene. CDR3 length: 14 residues. Germline V gene lookup returns CDR1 SGHTA and CDR2 FQGTGA. DNA for the CDR3: TGTGCCAGCAGCCGAGGGAGGGCTAATAATGAGCAGTTCTTC. Amino acid sequence: CASSRGRANNEQFF.